The present T cell receptor beta chain was sequenced within a study of response to subunit inactivated influenza vaccine listed by TCRdb under 2018. For context, the study as a whole: The study used deep quantitative T cell receptor repertoire profiling to track responses to a trivalent subunit inactivated influenza vaccine. Here is what the overall study found, with its caveats: It was suggested by the authors that each seasonal influenza vaccination may recruit only a limited number of new T cells.

This clonotype was observed at least ten times. Its antigen is unknown. Per-base qualities were not stored, and no clone one base away is much larger. Libraries were prepared through RT-PCR. Sequencing instrument: Illumina HiSeq 2500. TCRdb trimmed the raw reads at Q25, called clones with MiXCR and kept productive beta chains. Rows merge per CDR3 protein into single entries with the most common DNA and genes. The sample yields hundreds of thousands of distinct CDR3 sequences; about 15% were counted once. The biggest ten clones account for 7.6% of the sample. V has 4 bases trimmed and J has 3 bases trimmed; junction bases matching no gene number 9. Per the germline V gene, SGHDT is the CDR1 and YYEEEE is the CDR2. The CDR3 goes from the cysteine to the phenylalanine over 15 residues. The retained sequence is limited to the CDR3, 45 bases, with the frame set at the first base.

This sequence originates from a man over 45 who received an inactivated influenza vaccine. Donor details come from another sample of the same person, matched by shared clones. This receptor chain uses TRBV5-6 and TRBJ2-5; 7 nucleotides in the junction match TRBD2. The specimen comprised PBMCs from blood, sampled less than 15 days before vaccination. The CDR3 reads CASSPSPGGEETQYF. The DNA sequence follows: TGTGCCAGCAGCCCATCCCCGGGGGGAGAAGAGACCCAGTACTTC.